This T cell receptor beta chain was captured in a study of identical twins. Findings and limits, study-wide: Reduced insertions were recorded for abundant cord blood beta clonotypes, with no such pattern in memory repertoires.

Per germline, CDR1 DFQATT and CDR2 SNEGSKA (reference sequence). The CDR3 has 14 residues. Trimming cost V 5 bases and J 1 base, with 14 bases left between them. A universal primer binding site was introduced by template switching. The final cDNA contained unique molecular identifiers. TCRdb re-called the 5' RACE reads with MiXCR, one entry per CDR3 protein. The table includes roughly 540,000 distinct CDR3 sequences, roughly a fifth detected once. This clonotype showed up just a few times. Antigen unknown. The data were also submitted as part of a second study, on T cells expressing NK-cell markers.

Material for sequencing was CD4+ T cells sorted from blood. This sequence was found in a woman aged 18-29 years in good health. The rearrangement joins TRBV20-1 to TRBJ1-1; D is unresolved. The CDR3 protein is CSAGRGDGNTEAFF. DNA for the CDR3: TGCAGTGCTGGACGTGGGGATGGGAACACTGAAGCTTTCTTT.